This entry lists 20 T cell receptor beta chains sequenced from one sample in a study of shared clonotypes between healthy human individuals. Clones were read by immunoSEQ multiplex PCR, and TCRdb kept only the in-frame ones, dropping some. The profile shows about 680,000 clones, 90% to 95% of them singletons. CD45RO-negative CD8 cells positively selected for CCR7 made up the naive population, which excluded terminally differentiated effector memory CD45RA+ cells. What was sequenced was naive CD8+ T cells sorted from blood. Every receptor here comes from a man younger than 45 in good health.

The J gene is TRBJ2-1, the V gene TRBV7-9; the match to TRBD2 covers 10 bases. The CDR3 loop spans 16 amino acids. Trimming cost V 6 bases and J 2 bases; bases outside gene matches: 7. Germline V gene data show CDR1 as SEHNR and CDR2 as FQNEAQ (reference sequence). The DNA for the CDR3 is TGTGCCAGCAGAGGGACTAGCGAGAAAGCCTACAATGAGCAGTTCTTC. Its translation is CASRGTSEKAYNEQFF.

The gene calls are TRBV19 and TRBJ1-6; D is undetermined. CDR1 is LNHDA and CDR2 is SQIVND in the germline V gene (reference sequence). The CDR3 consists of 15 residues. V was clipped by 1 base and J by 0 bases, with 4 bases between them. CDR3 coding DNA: TGTGCCAGTAGTATAGGAAGCTCCTATAATTCACCCCTCCACTTT. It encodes CASSIGSSYNSPLHF.

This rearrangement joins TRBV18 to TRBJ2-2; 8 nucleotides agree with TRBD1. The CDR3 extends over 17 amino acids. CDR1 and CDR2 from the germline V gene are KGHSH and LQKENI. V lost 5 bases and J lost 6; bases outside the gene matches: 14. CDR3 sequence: CASSSDSGTGGAGELFF. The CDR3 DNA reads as TGTGCCAGCTCATCAGACTCCGGGACAGGTGGGGCCGGGGAGCTGTTTTTT.

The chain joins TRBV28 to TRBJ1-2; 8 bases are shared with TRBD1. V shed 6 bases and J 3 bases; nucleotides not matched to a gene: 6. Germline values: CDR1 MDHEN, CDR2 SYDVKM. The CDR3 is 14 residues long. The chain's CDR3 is CASSATGEDYGYTF. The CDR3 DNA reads TGTGCCAGCAGCGCGACAGGGGAAGACTATGGCTACACCTTC.

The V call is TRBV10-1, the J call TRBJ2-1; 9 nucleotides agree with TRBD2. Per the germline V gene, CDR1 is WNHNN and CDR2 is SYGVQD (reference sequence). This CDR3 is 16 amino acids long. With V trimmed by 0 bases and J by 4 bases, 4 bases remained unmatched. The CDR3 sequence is CASSESPSGTYNEQFF. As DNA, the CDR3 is TGCGCCAGCAGTGAGTCGCCTAGCGGGACGTACAATGAGCAGTTCTTC.

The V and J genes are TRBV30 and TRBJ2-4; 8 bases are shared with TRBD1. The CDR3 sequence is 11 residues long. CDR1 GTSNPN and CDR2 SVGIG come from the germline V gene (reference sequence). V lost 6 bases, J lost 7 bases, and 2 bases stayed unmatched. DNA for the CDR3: TGTGCCTGCTGGACAGGGAACATTCAGTACTTC. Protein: CACWTGNIQYF.

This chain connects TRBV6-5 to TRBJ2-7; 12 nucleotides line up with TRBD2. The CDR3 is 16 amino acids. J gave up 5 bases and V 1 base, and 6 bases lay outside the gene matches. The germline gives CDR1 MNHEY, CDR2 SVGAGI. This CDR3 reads CASSYYRLAGADEQYF. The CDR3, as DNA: TGTGCCAGCAGTTACTACCGACTAGCGGGGGCCGACGAGCAGTACTTC.

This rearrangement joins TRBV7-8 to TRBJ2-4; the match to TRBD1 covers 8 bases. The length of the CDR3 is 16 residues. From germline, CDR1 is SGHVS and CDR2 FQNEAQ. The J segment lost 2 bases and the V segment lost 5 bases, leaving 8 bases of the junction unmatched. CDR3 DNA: TGTGCCAGCAGCCTCCGACAGGGGAAAACCAAAAACATTCAGTACTTC. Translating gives CASSLRQGKTKNIQYF.

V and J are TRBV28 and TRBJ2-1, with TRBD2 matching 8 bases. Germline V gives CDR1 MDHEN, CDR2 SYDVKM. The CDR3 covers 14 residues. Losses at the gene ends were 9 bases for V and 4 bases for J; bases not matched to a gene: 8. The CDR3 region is CASNTGTRYNEQFF. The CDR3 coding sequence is TGTGCCAGTAATACGGGGACTAGATACAATGAGCAGTTCTTC.

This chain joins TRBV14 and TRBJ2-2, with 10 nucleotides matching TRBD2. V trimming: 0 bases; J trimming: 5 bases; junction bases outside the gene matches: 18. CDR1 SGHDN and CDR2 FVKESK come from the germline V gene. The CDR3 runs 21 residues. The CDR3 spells CASSQEPAGGPYLRSTGELFF. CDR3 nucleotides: TGTGCCAGCAGCCAAGAGCCAGCGGGAGGGCCTTATTTGCGGTCTACCGGGGAGCTGTTTTTT.

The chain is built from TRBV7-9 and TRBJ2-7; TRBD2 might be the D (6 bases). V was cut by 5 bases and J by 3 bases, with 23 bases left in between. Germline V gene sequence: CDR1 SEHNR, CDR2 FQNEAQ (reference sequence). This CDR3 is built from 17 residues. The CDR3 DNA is TGTGCCAGCAGCCAACGGGACTCCCCTAATATAAACTACGAGCAGTACTTC. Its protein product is CASSQRDSPNINYEQYF. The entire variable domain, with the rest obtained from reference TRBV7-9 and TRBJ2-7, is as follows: DTGVSQNPRHKITKRGQNVTFRCDPISEHNRLYWYRQTLGQGPEFLTYFQNEAQLEKSRLLSDRFSAERPKGSFSTLEIQRTEQGDSAMYLCASSQRDSPNINYEQYFGPGTRLTVT.

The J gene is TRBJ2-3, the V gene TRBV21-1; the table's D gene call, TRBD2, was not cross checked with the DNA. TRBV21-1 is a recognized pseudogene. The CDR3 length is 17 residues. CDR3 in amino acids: CASSNSSWGLTTDTQYF. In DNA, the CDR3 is TGTGCCAGCAGCAATAGTTCGTGGGGACTTACCACAGATACGCAGTATTTT.

The CDR3 nucleotides read TGTGCCAGTAGGAACCGGGACAGGGGGCCTCAGCCCCAGCATTTT. This codes for CASRNRDRGPQPQHF. The chain combines TRBV19 with TRBJ1-5; TRBD1 matches at 12 bases. CDR1 and CDR2 (germline): LNHDA, SQIVND (reference sequence). J lost 6 bases, V lost 6 bases, and 6 bases had no gene match. The CDR3 is made up of 15 amino acids.

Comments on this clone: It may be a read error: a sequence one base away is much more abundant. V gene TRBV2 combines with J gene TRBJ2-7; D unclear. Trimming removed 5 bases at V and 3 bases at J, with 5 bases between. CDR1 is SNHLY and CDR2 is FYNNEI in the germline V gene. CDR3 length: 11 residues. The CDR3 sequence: CASSQNYEQYF. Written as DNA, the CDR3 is TGTGCCAGCAGTCAAAACTACGAGCAGTACTTC.

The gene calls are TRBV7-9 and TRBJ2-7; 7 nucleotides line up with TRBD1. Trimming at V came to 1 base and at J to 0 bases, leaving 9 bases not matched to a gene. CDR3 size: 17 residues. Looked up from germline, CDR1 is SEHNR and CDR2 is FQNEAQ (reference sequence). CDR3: CASSLDSPGQSSYEQYF. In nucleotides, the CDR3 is TGTGCCAGCAGCTTAGACAGCCCGGGACAGAGCTCCTACGAGCAGTACTTC.

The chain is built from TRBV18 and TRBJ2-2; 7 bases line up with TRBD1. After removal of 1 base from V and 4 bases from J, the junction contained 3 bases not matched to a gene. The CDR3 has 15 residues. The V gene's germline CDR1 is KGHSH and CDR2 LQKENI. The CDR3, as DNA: TGTGCCAGCTCACCACGGGACAGAAGCACCGGGGAGCTGTTTTTT. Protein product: CASSPRDRSTGELFF.

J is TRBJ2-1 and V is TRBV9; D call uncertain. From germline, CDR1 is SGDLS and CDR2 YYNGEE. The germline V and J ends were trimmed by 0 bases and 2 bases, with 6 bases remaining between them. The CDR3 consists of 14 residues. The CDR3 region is CASSVGDTYNEQFF. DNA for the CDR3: TGTGCCAGCAGCGTAGGCGACACCTACAATGAGCAGTTCTTC. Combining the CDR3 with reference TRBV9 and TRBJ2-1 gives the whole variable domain DSGVTQTPKHLITATGQRVTLRCSPRSGDLSVYWYQQSLDQGLQFLIQYYNGEERAKGNILERFSAQQFPDLHSELNLSSLELGDSALYFCASSVGDTYNEQFFGPGTRLTVL.

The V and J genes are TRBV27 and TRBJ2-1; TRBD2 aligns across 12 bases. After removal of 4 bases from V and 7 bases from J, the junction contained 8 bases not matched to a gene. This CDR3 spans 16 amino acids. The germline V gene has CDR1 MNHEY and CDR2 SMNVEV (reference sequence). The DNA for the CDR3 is TGTGCCAGCAGTTCTAGCGGGAGGGCGAAATTGAATGAGCAGTTCTTC. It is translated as CASSSSGRAKLNEQFF.

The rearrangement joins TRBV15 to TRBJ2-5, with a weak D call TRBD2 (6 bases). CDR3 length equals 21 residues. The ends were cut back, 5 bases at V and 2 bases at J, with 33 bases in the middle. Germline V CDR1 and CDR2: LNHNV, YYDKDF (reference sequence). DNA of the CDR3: TGTGCCACCAGCGGAATGGGGACTCTCGCCAACCACCTAGTCCGGCAAGAGACCCAGTACTTC. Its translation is CATSGMGTLANHLVRQETQYF.

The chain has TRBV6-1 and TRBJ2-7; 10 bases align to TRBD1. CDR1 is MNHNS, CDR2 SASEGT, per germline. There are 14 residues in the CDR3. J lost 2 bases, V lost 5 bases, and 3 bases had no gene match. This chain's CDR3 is CASSSTGGAYEQYF. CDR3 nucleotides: TGTGCCAGCAGTTCGACAGGGGGCGCCTACGAGCAGTACTTC.